The next 14 T cell receptor beta chains were all read from a single sample in a study of blood T cell repertoires in COVID-19 (TCRdb year 2020). The method behind the library was the immunoSEQ multiplex PCR assay. Sourced from immuneACCESS, this table was stored by TCRdb with only in-frame sequences that have V and J called. A share of the clones is absent; for the studies checked, an unresolved V gene accounts for under half, and the remainder has no known explanation. A total of about 180,000 clones appear in this sample, 80% to 90% of them only once. The ten largest clones take up 13% to 15% of the sample. Sequencing was done on a sample of PBMCs or T cells enriched from blood (not recorded which). These receptors were collected from a man aged 45-65 years who had recovered from COVID-19.

This clone showed up just once. The rearrangement joins TRBV11-3 to TRBJ2-2; no definite D call. Germline V CDR1 and CDR2: SGHNT, YENEEA. Trimming pared 5 bases from V and 5 bases from J, leaving 9 bases between. The CDR3 sequence is 13 residues long. CDR3 residues: CASSPQKTGELFF. The CDR3 coding sequence is TGTGCCAGCAGCCCCCAGAAGACCGGGGAGCTGTTTTTT. Full variable domain (rest looked up from reference TRBV11-3 and TRBJ2-2): EAGVVQSPRYKIIEKKQPVAFWCNPISGHNTLYWYLQNLGQGPELLIRYENEEAVDDSQLPKDRFSAERLKGVDSTLKIQPAELGDSAVYLCASSPQKTGELFFGEGSRLTVL.

This chain links TRBV11-2 with TRBJ1-1; D not certain. Germline V gene data show CDR1 as SGHAT and CDR2 as FQNNGV. Trimming removed 5 bases from V and 4 bases from J, with 5 bases in between. The length of the CDR3 is 11 residues. CDR3 loop: CASSLLTEAFF. The CDR3 coding sequence is TGTGCCAGCAGCCTACTCACTGAAGCTTTCTTT.

DNA for the CDR3: TGTGCCAGCAGTAAGACAGGTTTTAGCAATCAGCCCCAGCATTTT. This gives the protein CASSKTGFSNQPQHF. The chain employs TRBV2 and TRBJ1-5; D is possibly TRBD1 (6 bases). CDR3 length: 15 amino acids. Trimming removed 5 bases from V and 0 bases from J, with 11 bases in between. The germline gives CDR1 SNHLY, CDR2 FYNNEI.

This clone was counted only a few times. The chain recombines TRBV5-5 with TRBJ1-2, with 8 bases identical to TRBD1. With V trimmed by 3 bases and J by 5 bases, 6 bases remained unmatched. This CDR3 region has 14 residues. Germline V gene data show CDR1 as SGHKS and CDR2 as YYEKEE (reference sequence). CDR3: CASSWGQDSYGYTF. CDR3 nucleotide sequence: TGTGCCAGCAGCTGGGGACAGGACAGTTATGGCTACACCTTC. Filled out from reference TRBV5-5 and TRBJ1-2, the complete variable domain reads DAGVTQSPTHLIKTRGQQVTLRCSPISGHKSVSWYQQVLGQGPQFIFQYYEKEERGRGNFPDRFSARQFPNYSSELNVNALLLGDSALYLCASSWGQDSYGYTFGSGTRLTVV.

This clone was detected once. CDR3 coding DNA: TGTGCCAGCAGTTCAAATCGGGTTATCTCTGGAAACACCATATATTTT. As protein: CASSSNRVISGNTIYF. The chain couples TRBV6-5 to TRBJ1-3, with unresolved D. The germline V and J ends were trimmed by 4 bases and 0 bases, with 13 bases remaining between them. The CDR3 runs to 16 residues. Germline CDR1 reads MNHEY; CDR2 reads SVGAGI.

In regard to this clone: The sample holds other DNA sequences that translate to the same CDR3. The V and J genes are TRBV7-9 and TRBJ1-3; D possibly corresponds to TRBD1 (5 bases). V was clipped by 2 bases and J by 5 bases, with 7 bases between them. The CDR3 length is 13 residues. The V gene's germline CDR1 is SEHNR and CDR2 FQNEAQ (reference sequence). Here the CDR3 DNA reads TGTGCCAGCAGCTTACAGGGTCGAAACACCATATATTTT. Its protein is CASSLQGRNTIYF. Filled out from reference TRBV7-9 and TRBJ1-3, the complete variable domain reads DTGVSQNPRHKITKRGQNVTFRCDPISEHNRLYWYRQTLGQGPEFLTYFQNEAQLEKSRLLSDRFSAERPKGSFSTLEIQRTEQGDSAMYLCASSLQGRNTIYFGEGSWLTVV.

This chain links TRBV3-1 (or the pseudogene TRBV3-2) with TRBJ2-7, with a tentative D call TRBD1 (6 bases). The ends were cut back, 3 bases at V and 3 bases at J, with 9 bases in the middle. The CDR3 spans 13 residues. Germline-derived CDR1 and CDR2 are LGHDT and YNNKEL (reference sequence). The CDR3 here is CASSHPQGYEQYF. CDR3 coding DNA: TGTGCCAGCAGCCACCCACAGGGCTACGAGCAGTACTTC.

This clone appeared a few times. This chain links TRBV29-1 with TRBJ1-5, with 7 bases fitting TRBD1. Germline CDR1 and CDR2: SQVTM and ANQGSEA. V was pared by 5 bases and J by 3 bases, with 7 bases of the junction left unmatched. This CDR3 is built from 14 residues. The CDR3 loop is CSVKGTDPNQPQHF. CDR3 nucleotide sequence: TGCAGCGTTAAGGGGACAGACCCCAATCAGCCCCAGCATTTT.

Here the CDR3 reads CASSQDTVSLSPQHF. As DNA, the CDR3 is TGTGCCAGCAGCCAGGACACGGTAAGCCTCAGCCCCCAGCATTTT. V is TRBV3-1 (or the pseudogene TRBV3-2) and J is TRBJ1-5, with D perhaps matching TRBD1 (5 bases). The V and J ends lost 3 bases and 10 bases respectively, with 19 bases between them. This CDR3 region has 15 residues. Per germline, CDR1 LGHDT and CDR2 YNNKEL (reference sequence).

Regarding this clone: This CDR3 is also generated by other DNA sequences in the sample. V gene TRBV2 combines with J gene TRBJ1-5; 7 positions match TRBD1. The CDR3 sequence is 15 residues long. J gave up 4 bases and V 4 bases, and 7 bases lay outside the gene matches. Germline V gene data show CDR1 as SNHLY and CDR2 as FYNNEI. The CDR3 DNA reads TGTGCCAGCAGTGGAGGCAGGGGGTGGAATCAGCCCCAGCATTTT. Translated: CASSGGRGWNQPQHF.

The chain links TRBV5-1 to TRBJ2-1; D possibly corresponds to TRBD2 (5 bases). Germline loops: CDR1 SGHRS, CDR2 YFSETQ. V shed 0 bases and J shed 9 bases, with 16 bases lying between them. The length of the CDR3 is 15 residues. CDR3 bases: TGCGCCAGCAGCTTGGCCGGAAAAAGGGAGAGTGAGCAGTTCTTC. Protein sequence: CASSLAGKRESEQFF.

The chain combines TRBV7-2 with TRBJ1-1; D is possibly TRBD1 (5 bases). Germline V gene sequence: CDR1 SGHTA, CDR2 FQGNSA. The CDR3 has 14 residues. V lost 6 bases and J lost 3, with 14 bases in between. This chain's CDR3 is CASRRRGGDTEAFF. In nucleotides, the CDR3 is TGTGCCAGCAGGAGAAGGGGAGGGGACACTGAAGCTTTCTTT.

V and J are TRBV6-5 and TRBJ1-1; D may be TRBD1 (5 bases). V lost 0 bases and J 2 bases, leaving 10 bases between the germline ends. The CDR3 contains 15 residues. Germline V CDR1 and CDR2: MNHEY, SVGAGI. The CDR3 coding sequence is TGTGCCAGCAGTTACTCCCGCAGGGAAAACACTGAAGCTTTCTTT. This gives the protein CASSYSRRENTEAFF.

J is TRBJ1-4 and V is TRBV28; D remains unclear. Germline-derived CDR1 and CDR2 are MDHEN and SYDVKM. Trimming pared 8 bases from V and 3 bases from J, leaving 13 bases between. The CDR3 consists of 14 residues. For the CDR3, the DNA is TGTGCCAGCGGGCCGGGGTGGTCTAATGAAAAACTGTTTTTT. Its protein is CASGPGWSNEKLFF.